The source of this TCR beta chain is a study of T cell responses to AZD1222 COVID-19 vaccine. Study-level findings and limits: Nearly half of the spike-specific TCRs reportedly recognize variant regions that carry no mutations.

The CDR3 extends over 15 amino acids. Germline V gives CDR1 MNHEY, CDR2 SMNVEV (reference sequence). Losses at the gene ends were 6 bases for V and 6 bases for J; bases not matched to a gene: 12. Worth noting for this clone: Its antigen remains unknown.

This table comes from immunoSEQ multiplex PCR, and its TCRdb copy is limited to in-frame clones, with some not included. The sample carries approximately 200,000 clones, approximately 90% recorded once. The source is an adult who received the AZD1222 COVID-19 vaccine. The chain is built from TRBV27 and TRBJ1-2, with TRBD1 identical over 8 bases. Sequencing used peripheral blood, obtained 28 days after the second AZD1222 dose. In nucleotides, the CDR3 is TGTGCCAGCAGCCGACACCAAGGGACAGGAAATGGCTACACCTTC. It translates to CASSRHQGTGNGYTF.